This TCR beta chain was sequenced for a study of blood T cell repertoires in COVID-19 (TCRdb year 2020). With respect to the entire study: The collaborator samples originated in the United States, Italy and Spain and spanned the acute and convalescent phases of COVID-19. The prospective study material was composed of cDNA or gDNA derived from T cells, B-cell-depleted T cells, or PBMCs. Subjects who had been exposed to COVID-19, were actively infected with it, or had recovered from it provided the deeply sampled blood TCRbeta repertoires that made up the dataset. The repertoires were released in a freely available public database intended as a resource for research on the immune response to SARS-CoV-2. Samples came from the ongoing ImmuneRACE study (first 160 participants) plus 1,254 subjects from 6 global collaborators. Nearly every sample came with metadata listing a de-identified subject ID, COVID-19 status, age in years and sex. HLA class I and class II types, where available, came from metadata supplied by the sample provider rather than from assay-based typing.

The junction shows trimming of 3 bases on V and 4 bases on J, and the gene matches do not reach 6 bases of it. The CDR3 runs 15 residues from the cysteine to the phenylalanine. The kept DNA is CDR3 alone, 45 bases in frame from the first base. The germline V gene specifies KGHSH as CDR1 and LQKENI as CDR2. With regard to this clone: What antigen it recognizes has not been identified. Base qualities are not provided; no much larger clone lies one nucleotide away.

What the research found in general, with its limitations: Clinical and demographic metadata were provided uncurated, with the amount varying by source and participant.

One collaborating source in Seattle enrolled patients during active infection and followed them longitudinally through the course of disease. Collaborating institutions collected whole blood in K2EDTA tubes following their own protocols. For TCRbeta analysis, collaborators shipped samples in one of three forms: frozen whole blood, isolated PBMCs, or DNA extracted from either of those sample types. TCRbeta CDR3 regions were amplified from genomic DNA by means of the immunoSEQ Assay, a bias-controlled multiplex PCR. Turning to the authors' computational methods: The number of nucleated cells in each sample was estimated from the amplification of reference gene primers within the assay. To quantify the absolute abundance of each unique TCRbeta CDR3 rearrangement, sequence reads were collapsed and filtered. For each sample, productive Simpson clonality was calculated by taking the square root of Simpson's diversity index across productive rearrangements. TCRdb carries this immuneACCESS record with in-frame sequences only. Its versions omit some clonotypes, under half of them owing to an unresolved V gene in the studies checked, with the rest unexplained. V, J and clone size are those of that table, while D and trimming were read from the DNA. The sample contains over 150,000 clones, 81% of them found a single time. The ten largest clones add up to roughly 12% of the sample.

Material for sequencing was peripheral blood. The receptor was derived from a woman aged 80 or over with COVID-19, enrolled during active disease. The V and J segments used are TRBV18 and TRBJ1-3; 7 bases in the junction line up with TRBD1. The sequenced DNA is TGTGCCAGCTCACCTCAGGGGGTGTTCGGAAACACCATATATTTT. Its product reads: CASSPQGVFGNTIYF.